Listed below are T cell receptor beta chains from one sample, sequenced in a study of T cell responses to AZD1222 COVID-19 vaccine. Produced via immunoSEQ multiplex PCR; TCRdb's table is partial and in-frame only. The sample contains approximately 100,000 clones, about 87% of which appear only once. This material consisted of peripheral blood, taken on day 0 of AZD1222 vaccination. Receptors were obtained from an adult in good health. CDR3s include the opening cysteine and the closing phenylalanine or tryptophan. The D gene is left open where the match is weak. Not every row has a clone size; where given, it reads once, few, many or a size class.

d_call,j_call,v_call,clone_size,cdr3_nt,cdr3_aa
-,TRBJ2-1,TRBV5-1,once,TGCGCCAGCAGCTTGGACGCGGCCTCCTACAATGAGCAGTTCTTC,CASSLDAASYNEQFF
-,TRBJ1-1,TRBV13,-,TGTGCCAGCAGCTTAGATAGTGGGACCCTGAACACTGAAGCTTTCTTT,CASSLDSGTLNTEAFF
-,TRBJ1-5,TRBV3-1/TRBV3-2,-,TGTGCCAGCAGCCCCGTGGGTAGCAATCAGCCCCAGCATTTT,CASSPVGSNQPQHF
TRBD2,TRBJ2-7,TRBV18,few,TGTGCCAGCTCACTTAGCGGGAGGTCCTACGAGCAGTACTTC,CASSLSGRSYEQYF
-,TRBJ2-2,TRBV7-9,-,TGTGCCAGCAGCTTAAGATTGGGGGTTGCCGGGGAGCTGTTTTTT,CASSLRLGVAGELFF
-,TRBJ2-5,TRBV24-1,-,TGTGCCACCAGTACTACATCTCGACGGACCCAAGAGACCCAGTACTTC,CATSTTSRRTQETQYF
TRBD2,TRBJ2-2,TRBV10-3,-,TGTGCCATCAGGGACTCCGGGGGACTAGCGGCCGGGGAGCTGTTTTTT,CAIRDSGGLAAGELFF
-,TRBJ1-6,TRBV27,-,TGTGCCAGCAGTTTATCCGGCTGGGGCAGTAGCTCCTATAATTCACCCCTCCACTTT,CASSLSGWGSSSYNSPLHF
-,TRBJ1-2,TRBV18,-,TGTGCCAGCTCCCCAGGAGTAAACTATGGCTACACCTTC,CASSPGVNYGYTF
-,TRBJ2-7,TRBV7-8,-,TGTGCCAGCAGCTTAGCAGCCGGGAGCAGCACCCTTAGGCGAAATGGGGAGCAGTACTTC,CASSLAAGSSTLRRNGEQYF
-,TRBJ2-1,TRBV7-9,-,TGTGCCAGCAGCGCCCGGGGTAGCGGATCCTACAATGAGCAGTTCTTC,CASSARGSGSYNEQFF
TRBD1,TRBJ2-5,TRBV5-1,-,TGCGCCAGCAGCTCGGACAGGGGGAAGACCCAGTACTTC,CASSSDRGKTQYF
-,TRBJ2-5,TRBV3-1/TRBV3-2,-,TGTGCCAGCAGCCAAGGTGACCGAGCCCAGTACTTC,CASSQGDRAQYF
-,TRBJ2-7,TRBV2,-,TGTGCCAGCAGTGACGCTTTCCACGAGCAGTACTTC,CASSDAFHEQYF
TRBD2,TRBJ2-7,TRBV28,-,TGTGCCAGCAGCGCACTCGGGGGGGGCTACGAGCAGTACTTC,CASSALGGGYEQYF
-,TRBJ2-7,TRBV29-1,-,TGCAGCGTTGCTCCAGACCTAAGCTCCTACGAGCAGTACTTC,CSVAPDLSSYEQYF
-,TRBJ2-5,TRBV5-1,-,TGCGCCAGCAGCCTCAAGGGGGTAGGGGAGACCCAGTACTTC,CASSLKGVGETQYF
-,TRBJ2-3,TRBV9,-,TGTGCCAGCAGCGTAGAGGGCAGACACACAGATACGCAGTATTTT,CASSVEGRHTDTQYF
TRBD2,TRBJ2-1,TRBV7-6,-,TGTGCCAGCAGCTCCGGGACTAGCGGGAGGGGCAATGAGCAGTTCTTC,CASSSGTSGRGNEQFF
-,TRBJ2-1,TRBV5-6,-,TGTGCCAGCAGCTTGGGAACCGTTCACAATGAGCAGTTCTTC,CASSLGTVHNEQFF
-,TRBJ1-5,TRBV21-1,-,TGTGCCAGCAGCAATAAGGGGGGAGGGAATCAGCCCCAGCATTTT,CASSNKGGGNQPQHF
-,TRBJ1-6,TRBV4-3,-,TGCGCCAGCAGCCAAGATGTAGGGCTTCGGAATTCACCCCTCCACTTT,CASSQDVGLRNSPLHF
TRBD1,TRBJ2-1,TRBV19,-,TGTGCCAGTAGTATTGGGACAGTTAACTACAATGAGCAGTTCTTC,CASSIGTVNYNEQFF
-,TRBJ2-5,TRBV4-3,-,TGCGCCAGCAGCCAAGATATGGGGAGAGGGCAAGAGACCCAGTACTTC,CASSQDMGRGQETQYF
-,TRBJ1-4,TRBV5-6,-,TGTGCCAGCAGCAGCCTGATCAGGAATGAAAAACTGTTTTTT,CASSSLIRNEKLFF
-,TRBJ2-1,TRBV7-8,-,TGTGCCAGCAGCTTAGTAGTGCAGGACAATGAGCAGTTCTTC,CASSLVVQDNEQFF
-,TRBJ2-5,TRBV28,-,TGTGCCATCAGAATCGGGGAGACCCAGTACTTC,CAIRIGETQYF
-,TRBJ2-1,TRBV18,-,TGTGCCAGCTCACGATATGGGCAGGGTGGTCATAATGAGCAGTTCTTC,CASSRYGQGGHNEQFF
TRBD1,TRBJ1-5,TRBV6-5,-,TGTGCCAGCACCGAAGGCGGACAGGGGTCCGTGGCCCAGCATTTT,CASTEGGQGSVAQHF
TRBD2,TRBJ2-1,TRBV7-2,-,TGTGCCAGCAGCTTAGCTTTGGGAGGGAGACTCTTC,CASSLALGGRLF
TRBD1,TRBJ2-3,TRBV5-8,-,TGTGCCAGCAGCTTGGGAACAGGGGGTACGCAGTATTTT,CASSLGTGGTQYF
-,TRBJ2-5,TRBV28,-,TGTGCCAGCAGGGCCGGGCCAACCGGGACCCAGTACTTC,CASRAGPTGTQYF
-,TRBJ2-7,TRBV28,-,TGTGCCAGCAGCAGCTCCTACGAGCAGTACTTC,CASSSSYEQYF
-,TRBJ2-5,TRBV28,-,TGTGCCAGCAGCCAAGGGGGAGCGGGAATCGAGACCCAGTACTTC,CASSQGGAGIETQYF
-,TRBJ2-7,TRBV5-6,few,TGTGCCAGCAGCTTGGTGGGCGGAAGCCTTGTAGAGCAGTACTTC,CASSLVGGSLVEQYF
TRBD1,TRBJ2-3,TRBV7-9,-,TGTGCCAGCAGCCCCCGGGACAGGGGGTTCTCAGATACGCAGTATTTT,CASSPRDRGFSDTQYF
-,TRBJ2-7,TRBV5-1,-,TGCGCCAGCAGCTTGGATGGGCAGGAGATCTACGAGCAGTACTTC,CASSLDGQEIYEQYF
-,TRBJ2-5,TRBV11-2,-,TGTGCCAGCAGCTTCGAGGTCCAAGAGACCCAGTACTTC,CASSFEVQETQYF
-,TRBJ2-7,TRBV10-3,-,TGTGCCATCAGTGAGTCGGGACATCCAACCTACGAGCAGTACTTC,CAISESGHPTYEQYF
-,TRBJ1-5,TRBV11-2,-,TGTGCCAGCAGCCCCCAGGGTCTCAATCAGCCCCAGCATTTT,CASSPQGLNQPQHF
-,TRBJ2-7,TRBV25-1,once,TGTGCCAGCAGTGAGAGCGGTAACTCCTACGAGCAGTACTTC,CASSESGNSYEQYF
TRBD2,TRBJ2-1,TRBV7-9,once,TGTGCCAGCAGCTTCAAGCGGGAGTCGAACAATGAGCAGTTCTTC,CASSFKRESNNEQFF
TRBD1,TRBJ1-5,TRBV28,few,TGTGCCAGCCGGGACAGGGGAGGGCCTCAGCCCCAGCATTTT,CASRDRGGPQPQHF
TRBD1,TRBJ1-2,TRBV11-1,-,TGTGCCAGCCAAAATCCCGTCGGGCAGGGGGTCCCGATCTTC,CASQNPVGQGVPIF
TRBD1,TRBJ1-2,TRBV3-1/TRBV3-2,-,TGTGCCAGCACCTCCGGACAGGGGGGGTATGGCTACACCTTC,CASTSGQGGYGYTF
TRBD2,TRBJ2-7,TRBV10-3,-,TGTGCCACCAAAACCGGGACTAGCGGCTACGAGCAGTACTTC,CATKTGTSGYEQYF
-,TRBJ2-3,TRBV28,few,TGTGCCAGTGGTGATACGCAGTATTTT,CASGDTQYF
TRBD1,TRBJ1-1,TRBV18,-,TGTGCCAGCTCCCGACAGACAGGGGGCACTGAAGCTTTCTTT,CASSRQTGGTEAFF
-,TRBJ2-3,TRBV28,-,TGTGCCAGCAGTCCCAGGACAGGCGCGGGAAAGGGTACGCAGTATTTT,CASSPRTGAGKGTQYF
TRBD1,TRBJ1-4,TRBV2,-,TGTGCCAGCAGTACCGATGGACAGGGCGGAAAACTGTTTTTT,CASSTDGQGGKLFF
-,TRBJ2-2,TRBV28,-,TGTGCCAGCAGTTTCCCCGGGGGTACCGGGGAGCTGTTTTTT,CASSFPGGTGELFF
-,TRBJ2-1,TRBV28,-,TGTGCCAGCAGCCTCTGGGGTAATGAGCAGTTCTTC,CASSLWGNEQFF
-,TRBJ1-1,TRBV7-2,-,TGTGCCAGCAGTTGGGGGGGCGAGCGAACTGAAGCTTTCTTT,CASSWGGERTEAFF
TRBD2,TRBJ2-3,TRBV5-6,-,TGTGCCAGCAGCTTGACGACTAGCGGGAGGGATACGCAGTATTTT,CASSLTTSGRDTQYF
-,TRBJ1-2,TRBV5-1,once,TGCGCCAGCAGCTTGCTCGGAGTTAACTATGGCTACACCTTC,CASSLLGVNYGYTF
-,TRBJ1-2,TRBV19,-,TGTGCCAGTAGTATATTAGGAGCCGACTCTAACTATGGCTACACCTTC,CASSILGADSNYGYTF